The 9 T cell receptor beta chains below were found in one sample sequenced in a study of breast tumors, draining lymph nodes, adjacent tissues. TCRdb re-called the multiplex PCR reads with MiXCR, one entry per CDR3 protein. The data contain over 70,000 distinct CDR3 sequences, roughly 28% of them singletons. Breast cancer patients provided tissue from their axillary draining lymph nodes. Sequenced sample: axillary lymph node tissue. The receptors stem from a female donor with breast cancer. Some clones in this sample may be carry-over from other donors' samples.

This clonotype was detected ten times or more. The V gene is TRBV20-1, the J gene TRBJ2-7, with 13 bases matching TRBD2. CDR3 length: 14 amino acids. The germline V gene has CDR1 DFQATT and CDR2 SNEGSKA (reference sequence). After removal of 5 bases from V and 4 bases from J, the junction contained 5 bases not matched to a gene. The CDR3 DNA reads as TGCAGTGCTTCTCTGACTAGCGGGAGGTACGAGCAGTACTTC. This gives the protein CSASLTSGRYEQYF.

Ten or more counts support this clonotype. J is TRBJ2-1 and V is TRBV7-3; 8 bases are a match to TRBD2. This CDR3 comprises 15 residues. Germline V gene sequence: CDR1 SGHTA, CDR2 FQGTGA. Trimming removed 5 bases from V and 4 bases from J; junction bases left unmatched: 7. The CDR3 protein is CASSTNGGGYNEQFF. CDR3 coding DNA: TGTGCCAGCAGCACAAACGGGGGGGGGTACAATGAGCAGTTCTTC.

This clonotype was found many times. The J gene is TRBJ1-5, the V gene TRBV10-3; D ambiguous. Between the trimmed V and J ends, which lost 2 bases and 0 bases, there was a span of 8 bases. Germline CDR1 is ENHRY and CDR2 is SYGVKD. The CDR3 totals 15 residues. The CDR3 loop reads CAISEGGLSNQPQHF. DNA for the CDR3: TGTGCCATCAGTGAGGGAGGCCTTAGCAATCAGCCCCAGCATTTT.

Remarks on this clonotype: This may arise from a read error, as a much more abundant clone is one base away. This chain uses TRBV7-9 with TRBJ2-4, with 7 bases lining up with TRBD1. CDR1 is SEHNR, CDR2 FQNEAQ, per germline (reference sequence). The CDR3 is made up of 13 amino acids. The CDR3 DNA sequence: TGTGCCAGCAGAAGGCAAGGGGGCGACATTCGGTACTTC. Translated: CASRRQGGDIRYF.

The V gene is TRBV7-2, the J gene TRBJ1-2, with D possibly TRBD1 on 5 matching bases. Germline loops: CDR1 SGHTA, CDR2 FQGNSA. The CDR3 spans 16 residues. V shed 4 bases and J shed 8 bases, with 23 bases lying between them. For the CDR3, the DNA is TGTGCCAGCAGCTCGTTCCCGGGACGGGGTGGCTACGGCTACACCTTC. Protein sequence: CASSSFPGRGGYGYTF.

This clonotype was recorded at least ten times. The V call is TRBV7-2, the J call TRBJ2-6; no firm D call. The germline CDR1 and CDR2 sequences are SGHTA and FQGNSA. The CDR3 has 16 residues. V lost 3 bases and J 0 bases, leaving 9 bases between the germline ends. The CDR3 bases are TGTGCCAGCAGCTTGTTTTGGAGCTCTGGGGCCAACGTCCTGACTTTC. Translated: CASSLFWSSGANVLTF.

This sequence joins TRBV5-1 and TRBJ1-5; D gene unclear. This CDR3 spans 15 amino acids. Germline loops: CDR1 SGHRS, CDR2 YFSETQ. Between the trimmed V and J ends, which lost 0 bases and 6 bases, there was a span of 13 bases. CDR3 amino acids: CASSLGDVFGQPQHF. CDR3 DNA: TGCGCCAGCAGCTTGGGAGATGTTTTTGGTCAGCCCCAGCATTTT.

In this sample, this clonotype turned up many times. V gene TRBV24-1 combines with J gene TRBJ1-2; no definite D call. This CDR3 comprises 13 residues. V was pared by 0 bases and J by 8 bases, with 9 bases between. The germline CDR1 and CDR2 sequences are KGHDR and SFDVKD. The CDR3 here is CATSDLAGRGYTF. The CDR3 region has the DNA TGTGCCACCAGTGATTTGGCCGGGCGCGGCTACACCTTC.

This clonotype was detected many times. The V call is TRBV12-3 or TRBV12-4, the J call TRBJ2-7; 10 positions match TRBD1. The CDR3 has 18 residues. V shed 3 bases and J 3 bases; nucleotides not matched to a gene: 14. CDR3 nucleotide sequence: TGTGCCAGCAGTTTTAAGGGACAGGGGTCTTTCCAGGTCTACGAGCAGTACTTC. It yields the protein CASSFKGQGSFQVYEQYF.